Reported below is one T cell receptor (beta chain). Its antigen is unknown. Base qualities were left out, and no much larger clone turns up one base away. The data were taken from a study of T cell repertoires in ileal Crohn's disease (dated by TCRdb to the late 2010s). Notes on the research overall: At the time of surgery, roughly 35% of patients were active smokers, and the median duration of disease was around eight years. Every patient underwent surgery because of a complication, which was stricturing disease in roughly 60% of cases and penetrating disease in about 39%. About half of the patients received postoperative therapy: over nine received thiopurines and 18 received anti-TNF agents. The TCR repertoire was analysed in around 50 patients with Crohn's disease drawn from a prospective multicentre cohort. Running in parallel with the study was a multicentre cohort set up to find predictors of early endoscopic recurrence following ileocolonic resection. Endoscopic postoperative recurrence was defined by a Rutgeerts score above i0. A total of around 150 mucosal samples from roughly 60 patients were sequenced, with samples obtained at several locations on the surgical specimen and at postoperative endoscopy.

The study at large found these results: Mucosal CD4 and CD8 T cells were sorted and sequenced only in a subgroup of patients, the size of which was not stated. Compared with non-smokers, patients who were active smokers at surgery showed a significantly higher proportion of clonal expansions (approximately 28% vs 17%, p=0.02). Higher high-frequency clone percentages at surgery were associated with endoscopic recurrence; all patients with clonality above 26.8% (18/57) had recurrence. Compared with CD4 T cells, sorted CD8 T cells contained more high-frequency clones, which suggests that the mucosal expansions were mostly CD8.

Adults with ileal or ileocolonic Crohn's disease for whom ileocolonic resection was indicated were considered eligible. Whole ileal mucosal biopsies were stored frozen at -80°C before DNA extraction. Genomic DNA was isolated from frozen whole biopsies using a TRizol-based method, and the DNA was quantified with a NanoDrop 2000 spectrophotometer. The CDR3 covers 15 residues, taking in both the cysteine and the phenylalanine. The only DNA kept is the CDR3, 45 bases in frame from the first base. From V the trimming removes 2 bases and from J it removes 1 base, while the gene matches leave 4 bases of the junction unaccounted for. CDR1 and CDR2, looked up from the germline V gene, are MGHRA and YSYEKL. For commercial TCRB immunosequencing, around 500 nanograms of biopsy DNA were submitted for each sample. Adaptive Biotechnology amplified CDR3 regions from genomic DNA with a two-step multiplex PCR that controlled for amplification bias. The first PCR used primers for every V and J gene segment; the second PCR added barcodes and Illumina adapters. CDR3 libraries were sequenced using an Illumina instrument. Regarding the original processing steps: The analysis used both the pipelines supplied by the vendor and custom analysis of the raw data in R/Bioconductor with R version 3.3.0. Clonality, ranging from 0 to 1, was calculated as the inverse of the normalised Shannon entropy of all productive clones. High-frequency clones were defined as the repertoire share of the top 100 clones, retaining only clones passing a 95% confidence test. Repertoire diversity was measured with the Simpson index, and overlap between samples was measured with the Morisita-Horn index. As stored in TCRdb, this immuneACCESS dataset retains in-frame rearrangements with V and J assigned. A fraction of the clones does not appear; measured against another copy, unresolved V genes explain less than half of the discrepancy, and the remainder lacks a known reason. That table gives V, J and clone size, and the DNA gave D and trimming. The table for this sample lists 11,000 to 15,000 clones; 78% of them were counted only once. Around a sixth of the sample rests with the top ten.

Here the chain combines TRBV4-1 and TRBJ2-5, and 7 junction bases match TRBD1. The receptor was derived from an adult with Crohn's disease. The specimen sequenced was ileal tissue. The CDR3 region: CASSQFDRVQETQYF. The sequenced DNA: TGCGCCAGCAGCCAATTCGACAGGGTCCAAGAGACCCAGTACTTC.